Listed below are T cell receptor beta chains from one sample, sequenced in a study of blood T cell repertoires in COVID-19. The data were produced by immunoSEQ multiplex PCR, yet TCRdb's version contains in-frame clones alone and is incomplete. Of around 75,000 clones in the sample, nearly 90% are singletons; the top ten hold 5% to 6%. Source material: peripheral blood. The source is a man aged 50 to 59 with acute or convalescent COVID-19. Each CDR3 is given with its conserved first and last residue. D genes are given only for firm matches. A row's size may be missing; if present it is once, few, many or a size class.

CDR3nt	CDR3aa	abundance	j_gene	d_gene	v_gene
TGTGCCAGCAGTATAAGTCTGGCGGGAGGGTTGTACAATGAGCAGTTCTTC	CASSISLAGGLYNEQFF	.	TRBJ2-1	TRBD2	TRBV7-9
TGTGCCAGTAGTATTGAGGGGACAGGATACACCGGGGAGCTGTTTTTT	CASSIEGTGYTGELFF	few	TRBJ2-2	TRBD1	TRBV19
TGTGCCAGCAGTCCGGGATGGGTCGCTTTCTTT	CASSPGWVAFF	.	TRBJ1-1	.	TRBV12-3/TRBV12-4
TGCCCCGAGGGGGTCTCCCTAAGGCTTAATTCACCCCTCCACTTT	CPEGVSLRLNSPLHF	.	TRBJ1-6	.	TRBV29-1
TGCGCCAGCAGCCAAGTCACTCAGGGGCTGAAGACCCAGTACTTC	CASSQVTQGLKTQYF	.	TRBJ2-5	.	TRBV4-1
TGCAGTGCTATCAAGGACATTCCGCAGTATTTT	CSAIKDIPQYF	.	TRBJ2-3	.	TRBV20-1
TGTGCCAGCAGCTCGCGCCTATCGGGATACAATGAGCAGTTCTTC	CASSSRLSGYNEQFF	.	TRBJ2-1	.	TRBV11-3
TGTGCCACCAGTGATTTCGGGACAGGGAACACCGGGGAGCTGTTTTTT	CATSDFGTGNTGELFF	once	TRBJ2-2	TRBD1	TRBV24-1
TGTGCCAGCAGCCTGGACAGGGCGAACACCGGGGAGCTGTTTTTT	CASSLDRANTGELFF	.	TRBJ2-2	TRBD1	TRBV7-7
TGCAGTGCTAGTCATTCACAGGGGGCGGGCGGCTACACCTTC	CSASHSQGAGGYTF	.	TRBJ1-2	TRBD1	TRBV20-1
TGTGCCTGGAGTGTACATCTACAGGGCCTGTATGGCTACACCTTC	CAWSVHLQGLYGYTF	once	TRBJ1-2	.	TRBV30
TGTGCCAGTATGACAGGGGCTTACAATCAGCCCCAGCATTTT	CASMTGAYNQPQHF	.	TRBJ1-5	TRBD1	TRBV19
TGCGCCAGCAGCCAGGCGGGACTAGCGGGAGGATACGAGCAGTACTTC	CASSQAGLAGGYEQYF	few	TRBJ2-7	TRBD2	TRBV4-3
TGTGCCACCAGCAGGTACGGACAGGGGACTTCACCCCTCCACTTT	CATSRYGQGTSPLHF	.	TRBJ1-6	TRBD1	TRBV15
TGCGCCAGCAGCCCTGGGACAGGCGGCGAGCAGTACTTC	CASSPGTGGEQYF	.	TRBJ2-7	TRBD1	TRBV5-1
TGTGCCAGTAGTATCTCTAGCGGGGGGGCTAGCTCCTACAATGAGCAGTTCTTC	CASSISSGGASSYNEQFF	.	TRBJ2-1	TRBD2	TRBV19
TGCAGTGCAACCGGGAGGAATGAGCAGTTCTTC	CSATGRNEQFF	.	TRBJ2-1	TRBD2	TRBV20-1
TGTGCCTGGATTACGGAGGAGACCCAGTACTTC	CAWITEETQYF	.	TRBJ2-5	.	TRBV30
TGTGCCAGCAGTAGGAATCAGGGGGCTGCGTCCTACGAGCAGTACTTC	CASSRNQGAASYEQYF	.	TRBJ2-7	TRBD1	TRBV27
TGCGCCAGCAGCTTGGTGGGGACAGGGGTTGGAAACACCATATATTTT	CASSLVGTGVGNTIYF	.	TRBJ1-3	TRBD1	TRBV5-1
TGTGCCAGCAGCGTAGTGCTGACGGGGGGAATGAATACGCAGTATTTT	CASSVVLTGGMNTQYF	.	TRBJ2-3	TRBD2	TRBV9
TGTGCCAGCAGCTTAGTTTCAAGCGGGAGATCCTACAATGAGCAGTTCTTC	CASSLVSSGRSYNEQFF	.	TRBJ2-1	TRBD2	TRBV11-3
TGTGCCAGCAGTCCTAACAGGGTGGAGACTGAAGCTTTCTTT	CASSPNRVETEAFF	.	TRBJ1-1	.	TRBV6-5
TGTGCCAGCAGCGCAGACACTGAAGCTTTCTTT	CASSADTEAFF	.	TRBJ1-1	.	TRBV13
TGTGCCACCAGCAGAGATCGGACAGGCCTTTCCCGTGGCTACACCTTC	CATSRDRTGLSRGYTF	.	TRBJ1-2	TRBD1	TRBV15
TGCGCCAGCAGGAAAGGTCGAACAGGGGAGAACTCCTACGAGCAGTACTTC	CASRKGRTGENSYEQYF	.	TRBJ2-7	TRBD1	TRBV5-1
TGCAGCGTAGATACAGGGTTCACAGATACGCAGTATTTT	CSVDTGFTDTQYF	.	TRBJ2-3	.	TRBV29-1
TGTGCCACCAGTCCCAGATACGAGCAGTACTTC	CATSPRYEQYF	once	TRBJ2-7	.	TRBV24-1
TGTGCCAGCAGTGGGAGTCGGAGCTCCTACAATGAGCAGTTCTTC	CASSGSRSSYNEQFF	.	TRBJ2-1	.	TRBV6-2/TRBV6-3
TGCGCCAGCAGCGTGGCAGGACAGGGCTCTGGAAACACCATATATTTT	CASSVAGQGSGNTIYF	.	TRBJ1-3	TRBD1	TRBV5-1
TGTGCCAGTAGTATAGTTCGGAGTACCTATAATTCACCCCTCCACTTT	CASSIVRSTYNSPLHF	.	TRBJ1-6	.	TRBV19
TGTGCCAGTAGTCCCAGGACAGGGTGGAACTATGGCTACACCTTC	CASSPRTGWNYGYTF	.	TRBJ1-2	TRBD1	TRBV19
TGTGCCAGCGCGCCGCCCGGGTGGACCCTCCACTTT	CASAPPGWTLHF	.	TRBJ1-6	.	TRBV7-8
TGCGCCAGCAGTCGGACAGGGACAGAGACCCAGTACTTC	CASSRTGTETQYF	.	TRBJ2-5	TRBD1	TRBV5-1
TGTGCCAGCAGCCCAGACAGTTTCCAAGAGACCCAGTACTTC	CASSPDSFQETQYF	.	TRBJ2-5	.	TRBV7-9
TGTGCCAGCAGCTTTGGGCAATCGGAGACCCAGTACTTC	CASSFGQSETQYF	.	TRBJ2-5	.	TRBV5-4
TGTGCCAGCTCACATGACAGGATCGGCAATCAGCCCCAGCATTTT	CASSHDRIGNQPQHF	.	TRBJ1-5	.	TRBV18
TGTGCCAGTGCCCCTCGGCGGGGGACCTACGAGCAGTACTTC	CASAPRRGTYEQYF	.	TRBJ2-7	TRBD2	TRBV19
TGTGCCAGTAACAGTCCTCCGGTTGAAAAACTGTTTTTT	CASNSPPVEKLFF	once	TRBJ1-4	.	TRBV19
TGTGCCAGCAGAAGGACCAGGGGGCCTACTGAAGCTTTCTTT	CASRRTRGPTEAFF	few	TRBJ1-1	TRBD1	TRBV3-1/TRBV3-2
TGTGCCAGCAGTGAAGACAGGGAAGGCTACACCTTC	CASSEDREGYTF	.	TRBJ1-2	.	TRBV6-1
TGCAGCGTGAGGACAGACATGAACACTGAAGCTTTCTTT	CSVRTDMNTEAFF	.	TRBJ1-1	.	TRBV29-1
TGTGCCAGCAGCTTGCTGATTCAGGCCCCCTACGAGCAGTACTTC	CASSLLIQAPYEQYF	.	TRBJ2-7	.	TRBV5-6
TGTGCCAGCAGTGTAAACAGGGATGAGCTAGCGGGAGGCTACGAGCAGTACTTC	CASSVNRDELAGGYEQYF	once	TRBJ2-7	TRBD2	TRBV2
TGCGCCAGCAGCTTCATGGGGCAGGGGGACACTGAAGCTTTCTTT	CASSFMGQGDTEAFF	.	TRBJ1-1	TRBD1	TRBV5-1